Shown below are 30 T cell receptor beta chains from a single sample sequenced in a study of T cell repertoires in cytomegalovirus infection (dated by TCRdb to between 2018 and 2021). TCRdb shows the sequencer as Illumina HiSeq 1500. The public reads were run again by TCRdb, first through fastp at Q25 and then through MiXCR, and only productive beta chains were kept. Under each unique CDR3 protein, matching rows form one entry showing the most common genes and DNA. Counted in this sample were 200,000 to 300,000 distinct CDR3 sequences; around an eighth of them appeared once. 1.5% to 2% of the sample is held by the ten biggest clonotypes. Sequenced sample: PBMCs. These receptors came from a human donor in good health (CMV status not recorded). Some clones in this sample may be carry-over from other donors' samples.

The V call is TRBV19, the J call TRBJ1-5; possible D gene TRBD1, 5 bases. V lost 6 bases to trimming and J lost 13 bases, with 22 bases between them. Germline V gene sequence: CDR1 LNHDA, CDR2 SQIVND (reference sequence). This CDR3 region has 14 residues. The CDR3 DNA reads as TGTGCCAGTAGCCTCGTAGAGGATAGGACACCGCAGCATTTT. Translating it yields CASSLVEDRTPQHF.

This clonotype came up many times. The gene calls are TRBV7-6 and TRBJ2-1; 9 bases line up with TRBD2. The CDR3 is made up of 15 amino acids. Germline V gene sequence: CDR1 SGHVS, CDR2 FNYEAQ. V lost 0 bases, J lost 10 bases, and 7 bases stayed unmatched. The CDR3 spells CASSLANSGRGEQFF. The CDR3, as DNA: TGTGCCAGCAGCTTAGCGAATAGCGGGAGAGGAGAGCAGTTCTTC.

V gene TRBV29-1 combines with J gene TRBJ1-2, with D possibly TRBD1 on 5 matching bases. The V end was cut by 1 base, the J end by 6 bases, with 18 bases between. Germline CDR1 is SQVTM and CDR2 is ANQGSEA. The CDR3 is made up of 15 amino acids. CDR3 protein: CSVEGPLGGLNGYTF. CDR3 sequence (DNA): TGCAGCGTTGAAGGACCTTTGGGGGGACTGAATGGCTACACCTTC.

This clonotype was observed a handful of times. DNA for the CDR3: TGTGCCAGCAGTTTATCTGTCAGCACAGATACGCAGTATTTT. Amino acids: CASSLSVSTDTQYF. V is TRBV27 and J is TRBJ2-3; D is undetermined. Per germline, CDR1 MNHEY and CDR2 SMNVEV (reference sequence). Deletions cut 0 bases from V and 0 bases from J, with 4 bases between. The CDR3 is 14 amino acids.

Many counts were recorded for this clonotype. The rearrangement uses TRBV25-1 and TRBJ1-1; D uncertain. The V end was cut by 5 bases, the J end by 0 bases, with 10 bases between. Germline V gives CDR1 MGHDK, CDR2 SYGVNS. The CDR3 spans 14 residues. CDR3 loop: CASSLGSMNTEAFF. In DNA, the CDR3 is TGTGCCAGCAGTTTGGGAAGTATGAACACTGAAGCTTTCTTT.

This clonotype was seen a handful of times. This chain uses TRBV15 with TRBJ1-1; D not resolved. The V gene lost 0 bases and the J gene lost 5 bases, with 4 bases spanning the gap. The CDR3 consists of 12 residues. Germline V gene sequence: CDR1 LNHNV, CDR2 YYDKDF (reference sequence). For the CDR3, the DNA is TGTGCCACCAGCAGAGATCTGACTGAAGCTTTCTTT. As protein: CATSRDLTEAFF.

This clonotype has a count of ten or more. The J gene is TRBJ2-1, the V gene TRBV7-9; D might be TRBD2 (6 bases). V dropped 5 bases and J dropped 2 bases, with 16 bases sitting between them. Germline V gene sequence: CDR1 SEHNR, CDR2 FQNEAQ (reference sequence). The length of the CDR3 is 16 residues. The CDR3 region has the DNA TGTGCCAGCAGCCCACCCGGGACTCCGACCTACAATGAGCAGTTCTTC. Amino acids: CASSPPGTPTYNEQFF.

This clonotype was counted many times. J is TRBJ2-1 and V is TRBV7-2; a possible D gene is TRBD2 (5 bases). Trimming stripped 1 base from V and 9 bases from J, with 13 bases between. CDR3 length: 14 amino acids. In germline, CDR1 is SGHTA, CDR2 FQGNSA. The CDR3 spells CASSLVERVGEQFF. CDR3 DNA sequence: TGTGCCAGCAGCTTAGTGGAGAGGGTCGGTGAGCAGTTCTTC.

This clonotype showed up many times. This CDR3 reads CASSSDRGSNEKLFF. The DNA of the CDR3 is TGTGCCAGCAGCTCCGACAGGGGGTCTAATGAAAAACTGTTTTTT. The gene calls are TRBV7-2 and TRBJ1-4, with TRBD1 identical over 9 bases. The CDR3 sequence is 15 residues long. Germline V CDR1 and CDR2: SGHTA, FQGNSA. V was pared by 4 bases and J by 3 bases, with 3 bases of the junction left unmatched.

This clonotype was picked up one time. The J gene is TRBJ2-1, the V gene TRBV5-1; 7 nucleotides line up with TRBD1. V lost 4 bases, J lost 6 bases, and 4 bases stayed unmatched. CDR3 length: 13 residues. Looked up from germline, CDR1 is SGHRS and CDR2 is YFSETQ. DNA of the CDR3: TGCGCCAGCAGCGTCGACAGGGTCAATGAGCAGTTCTTC. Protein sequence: CASSVDRVNEQFF.

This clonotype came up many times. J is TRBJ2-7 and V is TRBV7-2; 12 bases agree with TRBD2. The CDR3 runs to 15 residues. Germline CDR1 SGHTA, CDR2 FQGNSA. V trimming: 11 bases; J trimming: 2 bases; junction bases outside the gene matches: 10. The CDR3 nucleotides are TGTGCCTCCCAGGGGGCTAGCGGGAGGGCCTACGAGCAGTACTTC. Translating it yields CASQGASGRAYEQYF.

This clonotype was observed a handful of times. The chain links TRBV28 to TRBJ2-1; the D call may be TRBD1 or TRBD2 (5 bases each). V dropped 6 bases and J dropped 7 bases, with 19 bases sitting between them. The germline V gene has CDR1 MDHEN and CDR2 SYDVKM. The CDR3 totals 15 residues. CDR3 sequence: CASSTHEGSANEQFF. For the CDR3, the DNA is TGTGCCAGCAGCACCCACGAGGGGAGCGCGAATGAGCAGTTCTTC.

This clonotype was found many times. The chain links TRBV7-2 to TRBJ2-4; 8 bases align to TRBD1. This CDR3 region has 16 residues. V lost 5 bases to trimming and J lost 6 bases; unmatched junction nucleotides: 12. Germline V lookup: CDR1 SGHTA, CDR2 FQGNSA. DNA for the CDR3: TGTGCCAGCAGCCCACCCGGGACAGGCATGATAAACATTCAGTACTTC. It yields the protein CASSPPGTGMINIQYF.

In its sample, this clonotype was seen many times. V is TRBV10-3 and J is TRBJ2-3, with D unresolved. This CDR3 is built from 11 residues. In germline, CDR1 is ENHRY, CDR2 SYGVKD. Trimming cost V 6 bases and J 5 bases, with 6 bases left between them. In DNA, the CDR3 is TGTGCCATCAGCACCCTAGATACGCAGTATTTT. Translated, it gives CAISTLDTQYF.

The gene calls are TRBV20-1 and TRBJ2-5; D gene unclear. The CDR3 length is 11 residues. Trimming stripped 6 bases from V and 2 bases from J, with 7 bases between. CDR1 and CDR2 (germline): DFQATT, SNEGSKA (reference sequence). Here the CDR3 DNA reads TGCAGTGCCCAGTTTCAAGAGACCCAGTACTTC. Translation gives CSAQFQETQYF.

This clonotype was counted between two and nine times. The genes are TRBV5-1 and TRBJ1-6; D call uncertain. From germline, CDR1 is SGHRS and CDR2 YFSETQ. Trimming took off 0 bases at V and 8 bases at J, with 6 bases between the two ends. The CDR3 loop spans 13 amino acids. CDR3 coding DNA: TGCGCCAGCAGCTTGGAAGCTGATTCACCCCTCCACTTT. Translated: CASSLEADSPLHF. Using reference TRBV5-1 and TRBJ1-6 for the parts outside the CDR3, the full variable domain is KAGVTQTPRYLIKTRGQQVTLSCSPISGHRSVSWYQQTPGQGLQFLFEYFSETQRNKGNFPGRFSGRQFSNSRSEMNVSTLELGDSALYLCASSLEADSPLHFGNGTRLTVT.

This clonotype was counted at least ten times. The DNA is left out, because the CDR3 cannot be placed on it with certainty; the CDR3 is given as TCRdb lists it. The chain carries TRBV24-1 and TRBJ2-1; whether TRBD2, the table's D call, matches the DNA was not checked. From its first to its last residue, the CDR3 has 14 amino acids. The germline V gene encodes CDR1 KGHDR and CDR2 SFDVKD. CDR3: CATSTSGGINEQFF.

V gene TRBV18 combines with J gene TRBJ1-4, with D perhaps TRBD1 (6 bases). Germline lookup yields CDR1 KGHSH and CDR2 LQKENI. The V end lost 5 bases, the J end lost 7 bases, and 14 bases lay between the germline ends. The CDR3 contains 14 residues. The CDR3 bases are TGTGCCAGCTCATCGCAGGGGCCTAGTGAAAAACTGTTTTTT. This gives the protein CASSSQGPSEKLFF.

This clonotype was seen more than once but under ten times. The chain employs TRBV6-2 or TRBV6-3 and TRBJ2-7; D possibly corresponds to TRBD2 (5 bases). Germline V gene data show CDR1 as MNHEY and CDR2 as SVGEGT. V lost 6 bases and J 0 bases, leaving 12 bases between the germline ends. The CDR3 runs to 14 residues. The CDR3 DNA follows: TGTGCCAGCAGCAAGGACCGGGGCTCCTACGAGCAGTACTTC. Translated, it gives CASSKDRGSYEQYF.

As DNA, the CDR3 is TGTGCCACCCTGAGGGACCGCGAGCAGTACTTC. It translates to CATLRDREQYF. This chain uses TRBV19 with TRBJ2-7, with D perhaps given as TRBD1 or TRBD2 (5 bases each). Germline V gene data show CDR1 as LNHDA and CDR2 as SQIVND (reference sequence). CDR3 length: 11 amino acids. V was trimmed by 10 bases and J by 6 bases, leaving 13 bases between them.

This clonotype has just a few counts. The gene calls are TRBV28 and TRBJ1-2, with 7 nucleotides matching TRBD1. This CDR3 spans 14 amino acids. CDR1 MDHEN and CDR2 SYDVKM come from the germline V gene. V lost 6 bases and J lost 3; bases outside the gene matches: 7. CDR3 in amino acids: CASSTGADHYGYTF. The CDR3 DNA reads TGTGCCAGCAGCACAGGGGCTGACCACTATGGCTACACCTTC.

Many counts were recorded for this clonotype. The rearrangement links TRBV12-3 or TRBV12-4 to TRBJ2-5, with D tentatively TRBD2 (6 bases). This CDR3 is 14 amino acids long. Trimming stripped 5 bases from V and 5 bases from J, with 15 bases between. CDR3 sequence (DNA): TGTGCCAGCAGTGGGGTGGGGGGAGAGGAGACCCAGTACTTC. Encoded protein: CASSGVGGEETQYF.

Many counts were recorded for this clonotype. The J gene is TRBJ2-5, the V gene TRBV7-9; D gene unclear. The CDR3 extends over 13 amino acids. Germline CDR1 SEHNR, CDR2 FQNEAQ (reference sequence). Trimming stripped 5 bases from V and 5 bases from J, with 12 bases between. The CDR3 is CASSPLWDETQYF. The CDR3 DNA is TGTGCCAGCAGCCCCCTGTGGGATGAGACCCAGTACTTC.

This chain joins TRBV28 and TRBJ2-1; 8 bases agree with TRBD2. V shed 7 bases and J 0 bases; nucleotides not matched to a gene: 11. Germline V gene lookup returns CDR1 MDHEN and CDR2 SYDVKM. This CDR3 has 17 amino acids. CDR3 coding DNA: TGTGCCAGCACCTCGAGCGGGAGCCCCCACTCCTACAATGAGCAGTTCTTC. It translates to CASTSSGSPHSYNEQFF. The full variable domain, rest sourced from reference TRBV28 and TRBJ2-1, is DVKVTQSSRYLVKRTGEKVFLECVQDMDHENMFWYRQDPGLGLRLIYFSYDVKMKEKGDIPEGYSVSREKKERFSLILESASTNQTSMYLCASTSSGSPHSYNEQFFGPGTRLTVL.

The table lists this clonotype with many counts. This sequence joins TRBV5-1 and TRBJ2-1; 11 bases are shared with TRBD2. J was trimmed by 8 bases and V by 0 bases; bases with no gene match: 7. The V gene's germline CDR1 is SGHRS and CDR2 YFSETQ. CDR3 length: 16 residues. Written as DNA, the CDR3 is TGCGCCAGCAGCTTGGGGGCTAGCGGGAGGACGCATGAGCAGTTCTTC. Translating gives CASSLGASGRTHEQFF.

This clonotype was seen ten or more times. This CDR3 reads CASSFGPLEETQYF. As DNA, the CDR3 is TGTGCCAGCAGTTTCGGGCCTTTAGAAGAGACCCAGTACTTC. This sequence joins TRBV12-3 or TRBV12-4 and TRBJ2-5, with D unresolved. Trimming left V 3 bases short and J 3 bases short, with 11 bases between. This CDR3 region has 14 residues.

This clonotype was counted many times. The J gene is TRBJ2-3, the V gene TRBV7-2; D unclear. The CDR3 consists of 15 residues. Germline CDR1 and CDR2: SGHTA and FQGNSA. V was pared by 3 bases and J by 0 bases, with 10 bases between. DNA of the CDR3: TGTGCCAGCAGCTTCGAAGCGACTAGCACAGATACGCAGTATTTT. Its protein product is CASSFEATSTDTQYF. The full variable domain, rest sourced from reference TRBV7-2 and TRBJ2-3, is GAGVSQSPSNKVTEKGKDVELRCDPISGHTALYWYRQSLGQGLEFLIYFQGNSAPDKSGLPSDRFSAERTGGSVSTLTIQRTQQEDSAVYLCASSFEATSTDTQYFGPGTRLTVL.

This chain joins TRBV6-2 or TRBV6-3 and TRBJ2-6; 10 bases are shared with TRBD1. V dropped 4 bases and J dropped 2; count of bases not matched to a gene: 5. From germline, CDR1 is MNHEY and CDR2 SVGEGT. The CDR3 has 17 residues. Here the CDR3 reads CASSSLTGGAGANVLTF. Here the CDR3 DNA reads TGTGCCAGCAGTTCACTGACAGGGGGCGCTGGGGCCAACGTCCTGACTTTC.

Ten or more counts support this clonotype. The CDR3 DNA reads as TGTGCCAGCAGCCCCCCGGTGGTAGGGAGTGATGGCTACACCTTC. Translated: CASSPPVVGSDGYTF. The chain carries TRBV12-3 or TRBV12-4 and TRBJ1-2; D uncertain. The CDR3 is made up of 15 amino acids. V was shortened by 6 bases and J by 6 bases, with 20 bases between the two germline ends.

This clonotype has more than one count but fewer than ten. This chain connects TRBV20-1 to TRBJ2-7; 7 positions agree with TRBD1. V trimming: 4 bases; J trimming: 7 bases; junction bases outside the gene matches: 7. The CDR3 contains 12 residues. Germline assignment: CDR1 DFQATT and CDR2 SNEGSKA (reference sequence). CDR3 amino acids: CSATDRDREQYF. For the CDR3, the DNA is TGCAGTGCTACCGACAGGGACCGGGAGCAGTACTTC.